This TCR beta chain appears in the sequencing data of a study of blood T cell repertoires in COVID-19. Study at large: The origin of the acute and convalescent COVID-19 samples was the United States, Italy and Spain. PBMCs, B-cell-depleted T cells, or T cells provided the cDNA or gDNA that made up the material.

In the study's own analysis: By means of reference gene primer amplification, nucleated cell counts were estimated. Libraries were prepared by immunoSEQ multiplex PCR; TCRdb keeps only in-frame clonotypes and omits some of them. Clone size and the V and J calls come from that table; the DNA yielded D and trimming. The table has some 100,000 clones, 70% to 90% seen once. Germline CDR1 SGHRS, CDR2 YFSETQ. This CDR3 spans 15 amino acids. Deletions cut 0 bases from V and 2 bases from J, with 11 bases between. The chain employs TRBV5-1 and TRBJ1-2; D uncertain. The TCR was taken from a woman in her sixties with acute or convalescent COVID-19. Sequencing was carried out using peripheral blood. The CDR3 region is CASSLVTSSNYGYTF. CDR3 DNA: TGCGCCAGCAGCTTGGTAACATCGTCGAACTATGGCTACACCTTC.